This T cell receptor (beta chain) stems from a study of control samples from healthy donors and cancer patients. Clones were sequenced by immunoSEQ multiplex PCR, and TCRdb holds only the in-frame ones, with some missing. The sample lists 63,000 or so clones; roughly 87% were seen once. Input material: PBMCs. The source of this sequence is a man in his 60s with colorectal cancer.

The CDR3, as DNA: TGTGCCAGCAGTCTGGACACGAGCTCCTACAATGAGCAGTTCTTC. Residues: CASSLDTSSYNEQFF. This chain uses TRBV11-2 with TRBJ2-1; weak D call: TRBD1 (5 bases). The germline gives CDR1 SGHAT, CDR2 FQNNGV. The V end was cut by 6 bases, the J end by 0 bases, with 12 bases between. This CDR3 has 15 residues.